The TCR beta chain under discussion was sequenced for a study of T cells in Graves' hyperthyroidism and ophthalmopathy. Exclusion followed for patients with uncontrolled infection, other autoimmune disease, pregnancy or lactation. Fresh peripheral blood, 8 to 10 ml, was the source of the PBMCs. What was amplified from RNA transcripts were TCR beta CDR3 regions. First-round RT-PCR targeting the TCR CDR3 was performed with the HTBI primer set. In TCRdb, the multiplex PCR reads were re-called with MiXCR into one record per CDR3 protein. The data hold 130,000 to 150,000 distinct CDR3 sequences, with roughly a fifth observed a single time. Only a few counts were recorded for this clonotype. With 2 bases removed from V and 0 bases from J, the gap between germline ends came to 16 bases. Germline V gene sequence: CDR1 GTSNPN, CDR2 SVGIG (reference sequence). The length of the CDR3 is 16 residues.

This TCR was sampled from a woman aged 45-60 years with Graves' hyperthyroidism that later progressed to Graves' ophthalmopathy. Sequences were obtained from blood. The genes are TRBV30 and TRBJ1-1; a weak D match, TRBD1 (6 bases). CDR3 loop: CAWSSWGGPLNTEAFF. CDR3 nucleotides: TGTGCCTGGAGTTCTTGGGGGGGGCCCTTGAACACTGAAGCTTTCTTT.